The 32 T cell receptor beta chains below were found in one sample sequenced in a study of PD-1 blockade in mismatch repair-deficient tumors (dated by TCRdb to 2015 to 2018). Library method: the immunoSEQ multiplex PCR assay. TCRdb took this table from immuneACCESS and kept in-frame rearrangements with V and J called. Such tables lack part of the clones; where checked against another copy, unresolved V genes explain under half of the gap, and the rest is unexplained. This sample has approximately 17,000 clones in its table, and about 87% of those were observed once. Around 1.6% of the sample is held by the ten biggest clonotypes. The sample here was PBMCs, taken roughly 23 weeks after starting pembrolizumab. These TCRs come from an adult with mismatch repair-deficient cancer.

The chain has TRBV5-1 and TRBJ2-3, with D unresolved. The germline V gene encodes CDR1 SGHRS and CDR2 YFSETQ. This CDR3 is built from 14 residues. Trimming removed 0 bases at V and 6 bases at J, with 11 bases between. Here the CDR3 DNA reads TGCGCCAGCAGCTTGGCCCAGGATGGGGATACGCAGTATTTT. The encoded protein is CASSLAQDGDTQYF.

The chain employs TRBV28 and TRBJ2-5; D is perhaps TRBD1 (5 bases). The CDR3 consists of 15 residues. Germline CDR1 reads MDHEN; CDR2 reads SYDVKM. Trimming shortened V by 6 bases and J by 5 bases, and 19 bases separated the two germline ends. The chain's CDR3 is CASRGSAGFMETQYF. Here the CDR3 DNA reads TGTGCCAGCAGGGGATCTGCAGGGTTCATGGAGACCCAGTACTTC.

The chain has TRBV14 and TRBJ2-7, with 11 bases matching TRBD2. V gave up 1 base and J gave up 2 bases; unmatched junction bases: 10. Germline CDR1 is SGHDN and CDR2 is FVKESK. CDR3 length: 18 amino acids. The CDR3 DNA sequence: TGTGCCAGCAGCCAAGCCCTACCACTAGCGGGAGATGCCTACGAGCAGTACTTC. Amino acids: CASSQALPLAGDAYEQYF.

The chain employs TRBV5-4 and TRBJ2-2, with 11 bases lining up with TRBD1. The CDR3 contains 15 residues. Germline-derived CDR1 and CDR2 are SGHNT and YYREEE (reference sequence). The junction had 4 bases not matched to a gene; V was cut back by 3 bases and J by 6 bases. CDR3 nucleotide sequence: TGTGCCAGCAGCTCGGGACAGGGGGTCGCCGGGGAGCTGTTTTTT. This codes for CASSSGQGVAGELFF.

This clone appeared a few times. The chain is built from TRBV5-1 and TRBJ2-7, with 10 positions matching TRBD2. The CDR3 sequence is 16 residues long. Per the germline V gene, CDR1 is SGHRS and CDR2 is YFSETQ. V shed 4 bases, J shed 4 bases, and the junction held 11 bases outside the gene matches. The CDR3, as DNA: TGCGCCAGCAGCCTCGCCTCTAGCGGGAGAGGTTACGAGCAGTACTTC. Encoded protein: CASSLASSGRGYEQYF.

The DNA for the CDR3 is TGTGCCAGCAGTTACTCGGCCAGCACTGAAGCTTTCTTT. This gives the protein CASSYSASTEAFF. The rearrangement uses TRBV6-5 and TRBJ1-1, with no clear D. Germline loops: CDR1 MNHEY, CDR2 SVGAGI. CDR3 length equals 13 residues. V lost 0 bases and J lost 4, with 6 bases in between.

The chain is built from TRBV29-1 and TRBJ1-1, with D maybe TRBD1 (6 bases). V lost 6 bases to trimming and J lost 1 base, with 21 bases between them. The CDR3 consists of 16 residues. The germline V gene has CDR1 SQVTM and CDR2 ANQGSEA. The DNA for the CDR3 is TGCAGCGTCCCCTTTCAGCCGGGACAATCGAACACTGAAGCTTTCTTT. Protein product: CSVPFQPGQSNTEAFF.

J is TRBJ2-7 and V is TRBV27; 8 bases align to TRBD2. After removal of 5 bases from V and 6 bases from J, the junction contained 12 bases not matched to a gene. CDR1 MNHEY and CDR2 SMNVEV come from the germline V gene (reference sequence). The CDR3 runs to 15 residues. This CDR3 reads CASSPSGLITLEQYF. CDR3 nucleotide sequence: TGTGCCAGCAGTCCTAGCGGGCTTATTACCCTCGAGCAGTACTTC.

The chain recombines TRBV2 with TRBJ2-7, with no clear D. Trimming cost V 4 bases and J 6 bases, with 4 bases left between them. The CDR3 runs to 10 residues. Germline V gene sequence: CDR1 SNHLY, CDR2 FYNNEI. The CDR3 is CASSGVEQYF. DNA of the CDR3: TGTGCCAGCAGTGGCGTCGAGCAGTACTTC.

In this sample, this clone turned up once. This chain joins TRBV4-1 and TRBJ2-5; possible D gene TRBD1, 6 bases. The J call may be mistaken, given a closer DNA end match to TRBJ2-7. Germline CDR1 MGHRA, CDR2 YSYEKL. This CDR3 is 15 amino acids long. CDR3 DNA sequence: TGCGCCAGCAGCCAAGATCACAGGGAATCCTACGAGCAGTACTTC. Translating gives CASSQDHRESYEQYF.

V and J are TRBV28 and TRBJ2-1; TRBD2 matches 7 bases. Trimming cost V 6 bases and J 9 bases; bases outside gene matches: 8. Germline V gives CDR1 MDHEN, CDR2 SYDVKM. The CDR3 has 13 amino acids. The CDR3 reads CASRPAGVSEQFF. CDR3 DNA: TGTGCCAGCAGGCCCGCGGGGGTCAGTGAGCAGTTCTTC.

The chain joins TRBV5-1 to TRBJ1-2; tentative D call: TRBD1 (6 bases). This CDR3 spans 13 amino acids. V was clipped by 0 bases and J by 5 bases, with 8 bases between them. CDR1 SGHRS and CDR2 YFSETQ come from the germline V gene. The CDR3 DNA reads TGCGCCAGCAGCTTGGACAGGGAGTATGGCTACACCTTC. Protein sequence: CASSLDREYGYTF.

CDR3 residues: CASSYGQPSNQPQHF. The CDR3 bases are TGTGCCAGCAGTTACGGACAGCCCAGCAATCAGCCCCAGCATTTT. V is TRBV6-5 and J is TRBJ1-5, with TRBD1 as a possible D gene (6 bases). Trimming shortened V by 2 bases and J by 1 base, and 9 bases separated the two germline ends. The CDR3 runs 15 residues. Germline CDR1 reads MNHEY; CDR2 reads SVGAGI.

This sequence joins TRBV28 and TRBJ2-7; no clear D. This CDR3 contains 13 residues. V was cut by 4 bases and J by 3 bases, with 10 bases left in between. Germline CDR1 reads MDHEN; CDR2 reads SYDVKM. CDR3 DNA sequence: TGTGCCAGCAGTTCCGACACCAGCTACGAGCAGTACTTC. Translating gives CASSSDTSYEQYF.

The J gene is TRBJ2-7, the V gene TRBV2; 7 nucleotides agree with TRBD2. In germline, CDR1 is SNHLY, CDR2 FYNNEI. V lost 2 bases and J lost 2; bases outside the gene matches: 6. The CDR3 loop spans 15 amino acids. CDR3: CASSEFGGGAYEQYF. In nucleotides, the CDR3 is TGTGCCAGCAGTGAATTTGGCGGGGGAGCCTACGAGCAGTACTTC.

V usage is TRBV5-4 and J usage is TRBJ2-5, with D tentatively TRBD2 (6 bases). Germline V gene sequence: CDR1 SGHNT, CDR2 YYREEE (reference sequence). Trimming removed 1 base from V and 4 bases from J, with 23 bases in between. This CDR3 has 18 residues. The DNA for the CDR3 is TGTGCCAGCAGCTTGAGTACGGGAGATTGGAGAACTGTAGAGACCCAGTACTTC. Amino acid sequence: CASSLSTGDWRTVETQYF. The variable domain in full, completed from reference TRBV5-4 and TRBJ2-5, reads ETGVTQSPTHLIKTRGQQVTLRCSSQSGHNTVSWYQQALGQGPQFIFQYYREEENGRGNFPPRFSGLQFPNYSSELNVNALELDDSALYLCASSLSTGDWRTVETQYFGPGTRLLVL.

The chain couples TRBV2 to TRBJ2-1; 11 nucleotides line up with TRBD2. After removal of 3 bases from V and 4 bases from J, the junction contained 8 bases not matched to a gene. CDR3 length: 17 amino acids. The V gene's germline CDR1 is SNHLY and CDR2 FYNNEI. The CDR3, as DNA: TGTGCCAGCAGTGAGCTAGCGGGAGGCACTCTTTACAATGAGCAGTTCTTC. Protein sequence: CASSELAGGTLYNEQFF.

This sequence joins TRBV5-1 and TRBJ2-2, with a weak D call TRBD1 (6 bases). Between the trimmed V and J ends, which lost 6 bases and 3 bases, there was a span of 15 bases. The CDR3 has 15 residues. CDR1 is SGHRS and CDR2 is YFSETQ in the germline V gene. CDR3 coding DNA: TGCGCCAGCACCTCCCCGACAGGAGACACCGGGGAGCTGTTTTTT. Its protein product is CASTSPTGDTGELFF. The variable domain in full, with the rest retrieved from reference TRBV5-1 and TRBJ2-2, is KAGVTQTPRYLIKTRGQQVTLSCSPISGHRSVSWYQQTPGQGLQFLFEYFSETQRNKGNFPGRFSGRQFSNSRSEMNVSTLELGDSALYLCASTSPTGDTGELFFGEGSRLTVL.

The chain recombines TRBV2 with TRBJ1-4; D is unclear. The CDR3 has 12 residues. Trimming cost V 4 bases and J 7 bases, with 7 bases left between them. Germline V lookup: CDR1 SNHLY, CDR2 FYNNEI. The CDR3 DNA sequence: TGTGCCAGCAGTGGGTCGGGTGAAAAACTGTTTTTT. This gives the protein CASSGSGEKLFF.

This chain joins TRBV9 and TRBJ1-2; TRBD1 matches 8 bases. The germline gives CDR1 SGDLS, CDR2 YYNGEE. This CDR3 contains 13 residues. With 5 bases clipped from V and 6 bases from J, the junction kept 6 bases outside the gene matches. CDR3 in amino acids: CASSRQGRDGYTF. In nucleotides, the CDR3 is TGTGCCAGCAGTCGACAGGGGAGGGATGGCTACACCTTC.

V and J are TRBV5-1 and TRBJ2-1; 9 bases are a match to TRBD1. CDR3 size: 14 residues. The germline CDR1 and CDR2 sequences are SGHRS and YFSETQ. V trimming: 1 base; J trimming: 10 bases; junction bases outside the gene matches: 6. The CDR3 is CASSLQTGGAEQFF. For the CDR3, the DNA is TGCGCCAGCAGCTTGCAAACAGGGGGCGCGGAGCAGTTCTTC.

The V gene is TRBV15, the J gene TRBJ2-7; the match to TRBD1 covers 7 bases. The CDR3 has 14 amino acids. V shed 1 base, J shed 4 bases, and the junction held 4 bases outside the gene matches. Per germline, CDR1 LNHNV and CDR2 YYDKDF (reference sequence). In DNA form, the CDR3 reads TGTGCCACCAGCAGAGCCAGACAGGGTTACGAGCAGTACTTC. Translation gives CATSRARQGYEQYF.

The gene calls are TRBV28 and TRBJ1-3; 7 positions agree with TRBD1. J gave up 4 bases and V 6 bases, and 6 bases lay outside the gene matches. The CDR3 is 14 residues long. Germline values: CDR1 MDHEN, CDR2 SYDVKM. The CDR3 is CASRPTGLGNTIYF. CDR3 in DNA: TGTGCCAGCAGACCGACAGGGTTAGGAAACACCATATATTTT.

The gene calls are TRBV5-1 and TRBJ2-7; 7 nucleotides align to TRBD1. Germline loops: CDR1 SGHRS, CDR2 YFSETQ. The V segment lost 1 base and the J segment 3 bases; nucleotides outside the gene matches: 4. This CDR3 spans 14 amino acids. The CDR3 bases are TGCGCCAGCAGCTTGTCCGACAGGGTCTACGAGCAGTACTTC. Its translation: CASSLSDRVYEQYF.

The rearrangement links TRBV6-5 to TRBJ2-5, with 8 nucleotides matching TRBD1. V dropped 5 bases and J dropped 4; count of bases not matched to a gene: 6. Per the germline V gene, CDR1 is MNHEY and CDR2 is SVGAGI. This CDR3 has 14 residues. The CDR3 DNA reads as TGTGCCAGCAGTCTTACAGGGGGGCGAGAGACCCAGTACTTC. This sequence encodes CASSLTGGRETQYF.

The chain uses TRBV5-1 and TRBJ2-3; the match to TRBD2 covers 10 bases. J was trimmed by 3 bases and V by 2 bases; bases with no gene match: 3. The CDR3 contains 15 residues. The V gene's germline CDR1 is SGHRS and CDR2 YFSETQ. CDR3 amino acids: CASSFLAGGTDTQYF. DNA of the CDR3: TGCGCCAGCAGCTTCTTAGCGGGAGGAACAGATACGCAGTATTTT.

The chain uses TRBV12-5 and TRBJ2-7; 10 nucleotides agree with TRBD1. CDR1 and CDR2 (germline): LGHNT, FRNRAP. With V trimmed by 0 bases and J by 2 bases, 1 base remained unmatched. The CDR3 spans 15 residues. The CDR3 DNA is TGTGCTAGTGGTTTGGTGGACAGGGGGGCCTACGAGCAGTACTTC. Translated: CASGLVDRGAYEQYF. Complete variable domain (other parts from reference TRBV12-5 and TRBJ2-7): DARVTQTPRHKVTEMGQEVTMRCQPILGHNTVFWYRQTMMQGLELLAYFRNRAPLDDSGMPKDRFSAEMPDATLATLKIQPSEPRDSAVYFCASGLVDRGAYEQYFGPGTRLTVT.

This clone was found once. The chain combines TRBV28 with TRBJ2-5; D perhaps matches TRBD1 (6 bases). V lost 3 bases and J 3 bases, leaving 11 bases between the germline ends. This CDR3 is 14 amino acids long. Germline CDR1 is MDHEN and CDR2 is SYDVKM. The CDR3 nucleotides are TGTGCCAGCAGTTTCGCCGGGACAAAAGAGACCCAGTACTTC. Amino acids: CASSFAGTKETQYF.

This clone came up once. V and J are TRBV7-9 and TRBJ2-3; 8 nucleotides line up with TRBD1. After removal of 5 bases from V and 4 bases from J, the junction contained 2 bases not matched to a gene. The CDR3 has 13 residues. Germline V lookup: CDR1 SEHNR, CDR2 FQNEAQ (reference sequence). CDR3 DNA sequence: TGTGCCAGCAGCCCCAGGGGGCCAGATACGCAGTATTTT. Translating gives CASSPRGPDTQYF.

This clone has just a few counts. The chain couples TRBV19 to TRBJ1-5; D not certain. The germline V and J ends were trimmed by 3 bases and 0 bases, with 18 bases remaining between them. This CDR3 contains 18 residues. Germline V lookup: CDR1 LNHDA, CDR2 SQIVND (reference sequence). The CDR3 DNA sequence: TGTGCCAGTAGTATCAGGCCATATAAGGTCTATAGCAATCAGCCCCAGCATTTT. It is translated as CASSIRPYKVYSNQPQHF.

This chain joins TRBV9 and TRBJ1-1; 10 positions match TRBD1. This CDR3 region has 14 residues. Trimming took 3 bases from V and 11 from J; bases not matched to a gene: 10. CDR1 and CDR2 (germline): SGDLS, YYNGEE. The CDR3 protein is CASSADGQGVPAFF. In DNA, the CDR3 is TGTGCCAGCAGCGCGGACGGACAGGGGGTTCCGGCTTTCTTT.

The chain has TRBV30 and TRBJ1-6, with TRBD1 identical over 7 bases. This CDR3 has 15 amino acids. Looked up from germline, CDR1 is GTSNPN and CDR2 is SVGIG (reference sequence). The junction had 11 bases not matched to a gene; V was cut back by 4 bases and J by 8 bases. The CDR3 sequence: CAWNLEQGRHSPLHF. DNA for the CDR3: TGTGCCTGGAATCTCGAACAGGGGCGCCATTCACCCCTCCACTTT.